What follows are 27 T cell receptor beta chains derived from one specimen sequenced in a study of shared clonotypes between healthy human individuals. TCRdb's table, derived via immunoSEQ multiplex PCR, lists solely in-frame clones and lacks some. Of 2 million to 2.5 million clones listed, 85% to 95% are singletons. What was sequenced was naive CD4+ T cells from PBMCs. Subset in this sample: CD45RA+ positively selected. The receptors here all came from a man in his late teens or twenties in good health. Some clones in this sample may be carry-over from other donors' samples.

This clone was observed a single time. This chain links TRBV25-1 with TRBJ2-1; 8 bases are shared with TRBD2. V lost 1 base, J lost 4 bases, and 6 bases stayed unmatched. Per the germline V gene, CDR1 is MGHDK and CDR2 is SYGVNS. The CDR3 contains 16 residues. CDR3: CASSESRPSGYNEQFF. The CDR3 nucleotides are TGTGCCAGCAGTGAATCCCGGCCTAGCGGGTACAATGAGCAGTTCTTC. Using reference TRBV25-1 and TRBJ2-1 for the parts outside the CDR3, the full variable domain is EADIYQTPRYLVIGTGKKITLECSQTMGHDKMYWYQQDPGMELHLIHYSYGVNSTEKGDLSSESTVSRIRTEHFPLTLESARPSHTSQYLCASSESRPSGYNEQFFGPGTRLTVL.

The chain is built from TRBV18 and TRBJ2-7, with D unclear. The CDR3 is 13 residues long. V dropped 0 bases and J dropped 2 bases, with 5 bases sitting between them. Looked up from germline, CDR1 is KGHSH and CDR2 is LQKENI. For the CDR3, the DNA is TGTGCCAGCTCACCACCGGCTGCCTACGAGCAGTACTTC. Translated, it gives CASSPPAAYEQYF.

The chain recombines TRBV11-1 with TRBJ2-2; 9 positions match TRBD1. There are 16 residues in the CDR3. Looked up from germline, CDR1 is SGHAT and CDR2 is FQDESV (reference sequence). V lost 4 bases to trimming and J lost 7 bases; unmatched junction nucleotides: 10. This CDR3 reads CASSSPGQGKVGELFF. For the CDR3, the DNA is TGTGCCAGCAGCTCCCCGGGACAGGGTAAAGTCGGGGAGCTGTTTTTT.

The chain combines TRBV4-1 with TRBJ2-7; 7 bases fit TRBD1. The CDR3 has 16 amino acids. The germline CDR1 and CDR2 sequences are MGHRA and YSYEKL. The ends lost 0 bases at V and 9 bases at J; junction bases unmatched: 14. Here the CDR3 DNA reads TGCGCCAGCAGCCAAGAAGGGGGCAGACAGGAGTTCGGGCAGTACTTC. Amino acids: CASSQEGGRQEFGQYF.

Comments on this clone: Because it lacks the conserved phenylalanine or tryptophan at the end, this CDR3 is likely a read error. The limits of the CDR3 on the DNA are not certain, so only TCRdb's listed CDR3 is given. The chain uses TRBV11-3 and TRBJ2-6; the table's TRBD2 call for D was not verified on the DNA. Germline-derived CDR1 and CDR2 are SGHNT and YENEEA. The CDR3 is 18 amino acids long, termini counted. The CDR3 protein is CASSLAIAGGLSYEQYFE.

The genes are TRBV11-2 and TRBJ1-1; D is unresolved. The CDR3 consists of 13 residues. Trimming shortened V by 5 bases and J by 3 bases, and 10 bases separated the two germline ends. CDR1 SGHAT and CDR2 FQNNGV come from the germline V gene. The CDR3 loop is CASSPAGYTEAFF. CDR3 DNA: TGTGCCAGCAGCCCCGCCGGATACACTGAAGCTTTCTTT. The full variable domain, in which reference TRBV11-2 and TRBJ1-1 provide the parts outside the CDR3, is EAGVAQSPRYKIIEKRQSVAFWCNPISGHATLYWYQQILGQGPKLLIQFQNNGVVDDSQLPKDRFSAERLKGVDSTLKIQPAKLEDSAVYLCASSPAGYTEAFFGQGTRLTVV.

The chain has TRBV5-1 and TRBJ2-1, with TRBD2 as a possible D gene (6 bases). The germline CDR1 and CDR2 sequences are SGHRS and YFSETQ. V lost 2 bases to trimming and J lost 4 bases, with 13 bases between them. The CDR3 loop spans 15 amino acids. The DNA of the CDR3 is TGCGCCAGCAGCTTTAGGCGGGATGAGTACAATGAGCAGTTCTTC. Protein: CASSFRRDEYNEQFF. Looking up the rest from reference TRBV5-1 and TRBJ2-1 gives the full variable domain: KAGVTQTPRYLIKTRGQQVTLSCSPISGHRSVSWYQQTPGQGLQFLFEYFSETQRNKGNFPGRFSGRQFSNSRSEMNVSTLELGDSALYLCASSFRRDEYNEQFFGPGTRLTVL.

Concerning this clone: The sample holds other DNA sequences that translate to the same CDR3. V and J are TRBV27 and TRBJ2-6; unclear D gene. The CDR3 sequence is 14 residues long. The V gene's germline CDR1 is MNHEY and CDR2 SMNVEV (reference sequence). V lost 3 bases and J lost 0, with 3 bases in between. This CDR3 reads CASSFLSGANVLTF. The CDR3 region has the DNA TGTGCCAGCAGTTTCCTCTCTGGGGCCAACGTCCTGACTTTC.

J is TRBJ2-5 and V is TRBV10-3, with D perhaps TRBD2 (7 bases). This CDR3 is 11 amino acids long. CDR1 is ENHRY, CDR2 SYGVKD, per germline. V was trimmed by 11 bases and J by 5 bases, leaving 12 bases between them. The CDR3 region has the DNA TGTGCCGCGGGGGCCCGGGAGACCCAGTACTTC. Its protein is CAAGARETQYF.

The CDR3 DNA is TGTGCCAGCAAGACGTTGGCGGGAAACACTGAAGCTTTCTTT. This gives the protein CASKTLAGNTEAFF. The chain carries TRBV2 and TRBJ1-1; D is uncertain. Germline CDR1 and CDR2: SNHLY and FYNNEI. CDR3 length equals 14 residues. Trimming stripped 7 bases from V and 2 bases from J, with 14 bases between.

V is TRBV27 and J is TRBJ1-5; 7 positions match TRBD1. This CDR3 is 17 amino acids long. In germline, CDR1 is MNHEY, CDR2 SMNVEV (reference sequence). The V gene end was trimmed by 7 bases and the J gene end by 4 bases; junction bases not matched to a gene: 16. The CDR3 coding sequence is TGTGCCAGCAAGTCAGTCAGAGGGACAGCAAAAAATCAGCCCCAGCATTTT. Its protein product is CASKSVRGTAKNQPQHF.

In its sample, this clone was seen once. The J gene is TRBJ2-7, the V gene TRBV5-1, with no clear D. The germline V gene encodes CDR1 SGHRS and CDR2 YFSETQ. The CDR3 loop spans 14 amino acids. V lost 1 base and J 5 bases, leaving 13 bases between the germline ends. CDR3 protein: CASSLSLLPHEQYF. The CDR3 nucleotides read TGCGCCAGCAGCTTGAGTCTTCTCCCCCACGAGCAGTACTTC.

The rearrangement links TRBV27 to TRBJ1-1; TRBD1 might be the D (6 bases). Trimming removed 4 bases at V and 0 bases at J, with 12 bases between. This CDR3 region has 15 residues. The germline CDR1 and CDR2 sequences are MNHEY and SMNVEV (reference sequence). The CDR3 reads CASSSRRDMNTEAFF. In nucleotides, the CDR3 is TGTGCCAGCAGTTCCAGACGGGACATGAACACTGAAGCTTTCTTT.

The chain carries TRBV5-1 and TRBJ2-3; tentatively, D is TRBD2 (7 bases). The CDR3 runs to 14 residues. Between the trimmed V and J ends, which lost 7 bases and 6 bases, there was a span of 18 bases. From germline, CDR1 is SGHRS and CDR2 YFSETQ. CDR3 loop: CASGDLAGADTQYF. The DNA for the CDR3 is TGCGCCAGCGGAGACCTCGCGGGGGCCGATACGCAGTATTTT.

Only one count was recorded for this clone. CDR3 loop: CASSARQGPNEKLFF. CDR3 DNA: TGTGCCAGCAGTGCCCGACAGGGGCCTAATGAAAAACTGTTTTTT. The J gene is TRBJ1-4, the V gene TRBV6-1; 8 nucleotides match TRBD1. Germline V gene data show CDR1 as MNHNS and CDR2 as SASEGT. V lost 4 bases to trimming and J lost 3 bases; unmatched junction nucleotides: 4. This CDR3 has 15 amino acids.

The J gene is TRBJ1-1, the V gene TRBV6-5; D might be TRBD1 (5 bases). The CDR3 covers 13 residues. Germline V gene lookup returns CDR1 MNHEY and CDR2 SVGAGI. V lost 4 bases, J lost 8 bases, and 14 bases lay in between. In DNA, the CDR3 is TGTGCCAGCAGTTTAAACTCTGGGGGGGAAGCTTTCTTT. It translates to CASSLNSGGEAFF.

The chain is built from TRBV5-3 and TRBJ2-7, with 8 positions matching TRBD2. TRBV5-3 is an ORF; its function is uncertain. The CDR3 spans 15 residues. Losses at the gene ends were 0 bases for V and 5 bases for J; bases not matched to a gene: 7. The CDR3 is CARSLVRGRNDEQYF. The CDR3 DNA reads as TGTGCCAGAAGCTTGGTTCGCGGGAGGAATGACGAGCAGTACTTC.

The rearrangement links TRBV4-1 to TRBJ1-3, with D unresolved. CDR3 length equals 18 residues. Between the trimmed V and J ends, which lost 1 base and 4 bases, there was a span of 20 bases. Germline CDR1 is MGHRA and CDR2 is YSYEKL. The CDR3 DNA reads as TGCGCCAGCAGCCAAGTACCTAAAGTCTGGACCCGGGGAAACACCATATATTTT. It is translated as CASSQVPKVWTRGNTIYF.

The rearrangement uses TRBV28 and TRBJ2-5; no firm D call. The CDR3 contains 13 residues. V was pared by 8 bases and J by 7 bases, with 17 bases between. Per germline, CDR1 MDHEN and CDR2 SYDVKM. The CDR3 loop is CASAEAGYGTQYF. The CDR3 DNA follows: TGTGCCAGCGCCGAGGCTGGCTATGGGACCCAGTACTTC.

The chain recombines TRBV7-9 with TRBJ2-5, with 8 bases aligning to TRBD1. The V segment lost 7 bases and the J segment 1 base; nucleotides outside the gene matches: 8. This CDR3 spans 15 amino acids. Germline V lookup: CDR1 SEHNR, CDR2 FQNEAQ (reference sequence). CDR3 sequence reads: CASIPRQGTQETQYF. The CDR3 DNA reads TGTGCCAGCATACCCCGACAGGGGACCCAAGAGACCCAGTACTTC.

The rearrangement links TRBV6-1 to TRBJ1-4, with D possibly being TRBD1 (5 bases). This CDR3 has 15 amino acids. Trimming cost V 7 bases and J 7 bases, with 19 bases left between them. Germline values: CDR1 MNHNS, CDR2 SASEGT. CDR3 residues: CASNSMGGPGEKLFF. The CDR3 DNA follows: TGTGCCAGCAACTCAATGGGGGGACCGGGTGAAAAACTGTTTTTT.

A few counts support this clone. The same CDR3 also results from other DNA sequences found in this sample. The chain uses TRBV2 and TRBJ2-7, with D tentatively TRBD1 or TRBD2 (5 bases each). Trimming removed 6 bases from V and 5 bases from J, with 11 bases in between. CDR1 and CDR2 from the germline V gene are SNHLY and FYNNEI. The CDR3 loop spans 12 amino acids. CDR3 residues: CASRGRGHEQYF. The DNA of the CDR3 is TGTGCCAGCAGGGGTCGGGGCCACGAGCAGTACTTC.

CDR3 DNA: TGTGCCAGCACCCAGGCCGGGACTAGCGGGAGAAATGAGCAGTTCTTC. It is translated as CASTQAGTSGRNEQFF. This sequence joins TRBV25-1 and TRBJ2-1; TRBD2 matches at 14 bases. The CDR3 loop spans 16 amino acids. The V gene end was trimmed by 7 bases and the J gene end by 7 bases; junction bases not matched to a gene: 9. Germline CDR1 reads MGHDK; CDR2 reads SYGVNS.

The chain employs TRBV5-8 and TRBJ2-1; D ambiguous. Per germline, CDR1 SGHTS and CDR2 YDEGEE. The ends were cut back, 4 bases at V and 12 bases at J, with 11 bases in the middle. This CDR3 region has 11 residues. CDR3 DNA sequence: TGTGCCAGCAGCCCTCCCGGAATGCAGTTCTTC. Protein product: CASSPPGMQFF.

The chain recombines TRBV23-1 with TRBJ2-1; 11 bases match TRBD2. TRBV23-1 is identified as an open reading frame with a role that is uncertain. This CDR3 is built from 13 residues. Trimming took 8 bases from V and 8 from J; bases not matched to a gene: 5. The CDR3 loop reads CASGTSGGDEQFF. Written as DNA, the CDR3 is TGCGCCAGCGGGACTAGCGGCGGGGATGAGCAGTTCTTC.

As to this clone: The sample has other DNA sequences that encode this CDR3 too. The rearrangement links TRBV6-5 to TRBJ1-1, with D perhaps matching TRBD1 (6 bases). Trimming removed 0 bases from V and 8 bases from J, with 7 bases in between. The germline gives CDR1 MNHEY, CDR2 SVGAGI. The CDR3 contains 12 residues. DNA of the CDR3: TGTGCCAGCAGTTACTCGACAGGCGAAGCTTTCTTT. The encoded protein is CASSYSTGEAFF.

The J gene is TRBJ1-2, the V gene TRBV11-2, with D perhaps TRBD1 (6 bases). This CDR3 region has 17 residues. The germline CDR1 and CDR2 sequences are SGHAT and FQNNGV. Trimming removed 1 base at V and 4 bases at J, with 19 bases between. This CDR3 is CASSLAPGGGRFYGYTF. The DNA of the CDR3 is TGTGCCAGCAGCTTAGCGCCCGGGGGGGGGCGCTTCTATGGCTACACCTTC. The complete variable domain, with remaining parts taken from reference TRBV11-2 and TRBJ1-2, reads EAGVAQSPRYKIIEKRQSVAFWCNPISGHATLYWYQQILGQGPKLLIQFQNNGVVDDSQLPKDRFSAERLKGVDSTLKIQPAKLEDSAVYLCASSLAPGGGRFYGYTFGSGTRLTVV.